The subject of this entry is one TCR beta chain. Its antigen remains unidentified. The entry originates in a study of identical twins. Findings of the study overall: Rather than following the same donors, the conclusions depended on cross-sectional statistical analysis. Researchers reported excess low generation probability among twin-shared out-of-frame alpha sequences.

A universal primer site was added by template switching, and unique molecular identifiers were carried by the cDNA. Each CDR3 protein gets one entry after TCRdb re-called the 5' RACE reads with MiXCR. Of under 450,000 distinct CDR3 sequences in the sample, around 18% were seen once. Donors were all healthy Caucasians. The CDR3 runs 15 residues. Trimming removed 5 bases at V and 4 bases at J, with 17 bases between. Germline V gene sequence: CDR1 MDHEN, CDR2 SYDVKM. The sequenced material came from naive T cells sorted from blood. This sequence originates from a middle-aged man in good health. V and J are TRBV28 and TRBJ1-2; tentative D call: TRBD1 (5 bases). The CDR3 loop is CASSPDHQGAYGYTF. Here the CDR3 DNA reads TGTGCCAGCAGTCCTGACCACCAGGGAGCCTATGGCTACACCTTC.